These 15 T cell receptor beta chains originate from one sample sequenced in a study of cytomegalovirus exposure and HLA in healthy donors. The PCR made use of 60 Vbeta and 13 Jbeta primers. Measured with immunoSEQ multiplex PCR; TCRdb has only the in-frame clones, and not every one. Of over 30,000 clones listed, 80% were seen once; the top ten hold 5% to 6.5%. The sequenced sample consisted of PBMCs. The receptors come from a male donor in good health and CMV-seronegative.

The rearrangement links TRBV2 to TRBJ2-6, with TRBD1 identical over 12 bases. This CDR3 comprises 14 residues. The germline V gene encodes CDR1 SNHLY and CDR2 FYNNEI. J lost 9 bases, V lost 8 bases, and 5 bases had no gene match. CDR3 loop: CASGGQGAGNVLTF. The CDR3 DNA reads TGTGCCAGCGGGGGACAGGGGGCCGGCAACGTCCTGACTTTC. The full variable domain, in which reference TRBV2 and TRBJ2-6 provide the parts outside the CDR3, is EPEVTQTPSHQVTQMGQEVILRCVPISNHLYFYWYRQILGQKVEFLVSFYNNEISEKSEIFDDQFSVERPDGSNFTLKIRSTKLEDSAMYFCASGGQGAGNVLTFGAGSRLTVL.

DNA for the CDR3: TGTGCCAGCAGCTTAGCCAGACTGGGTAGGGAGACCCAGTACTTC. This sequence encodes CASSLARLGRETQYF. The rearrangement links TRBV7-6 to TRBJ2-5; the D is unclear. Trimming left V 0 bases short and J 5 bases short, with 13 bases between. CDR1 is SGHVS and CDR2 is FNYEAQ in the germline V gene. This CDR3 has 15 residues.

The chain combines TRBV29-1 with TRBJ1-1, with no clear D. The CDR3 spans 13 residues. Germline loops: CDR1 SQVTM, CDR2 ANQGSEA. V lost 6 bases and J 6 bases, leaving 17 bases between the germline ends. The CDR3 region is CSVTKQVGPEAFF. The CDR3 DNA reads TGCAGCGTGACTAAGCAGGTTGGCCCTGAAGCTTTCTTT.

The CDR3 loop reads CATPSPGRTDTQYF. As DNA, the CDR3 is TGTGCCACCCCCTCTCCGGGAAGAACAGATACGCAGTATTTT. V and J are TRBV27 and TRBJ2-3; maybe TRBD2 (5 bases). The CDR3 runs 14 residues. Germline V gene lookup returns CDR1 MNHEY and CDR2 SMNVEV (reference sequence). V was shortened by 10 bases and J by 3 bases, with 17 bases between the two germline ends.

This chain links TRBV6-4 with TRBJ1-1; the match to TRBD1 covers 8 bases. In germline, CDR1 is MRHNA, CDR2 SNTAGT. This CDR3 has 14 residues. V lost 6 bases and J lost 1; bases outside the gene matches: 4. CDR3 in DNA: TGTGCCAGCAGGGCAGGGGGCCGGAACACTGAAGCTTTCTTT. It codes for CASRAGGRNTEAFF.

The chain links TRBV9 to TRBJ1-2; TRBD1 might be the D (6 bases). This CDR3 comprises 14 residues. Trimming cost V 3 bases and J 8 bases, with 17 bases left between them. Germline CDR1 and CDR2: SGDLS and YYNGEE. The CDR3 loop reads CASSAWAGADGYTF. DNA for the CDR3: TGTGCCAGCAGCGCGTGGGCAGGGGCGGACGGCTACACCTTC.

This chain's CDR3 is CASSQRLAGEVDTQYF. DNA for the CDR3: TGTGCCAGCAGCCAGAGACTAGCGGGAGAGGTAGATACGCAGTATTTT. The chain combines TRBV4-2 with TRBJ2-3; the match to TRBD2 covers 12 bases. The germline V gene has CDR1 LGHNA and CDR2 YNFKEQ. Unmatched junction bases numbered 6, after V lost 3 bases and J lost 5 bases. The CDR3 spans 16 residues.

The CDR3 sequence: CAARESSDEQYF. The CDR3 nucleotides read TGTGCCGCGAGAGAGAGTTCCGACGAGCAGTACTTC. This chain joins TRBV10-3 and TRBJ2-7; D uncertain. The ends were cut back, 11 bases at V and 5 bases at J, with 16 bases in the middle. The CDR3 is 12 amino acids. Per the germline V gene, CDR1 is ENHRY and CDR2 is SYGVKD.

The chain couples TRBV9 to TRBJ2-2; TRBD2 aligns across 7 bases. The CDR3 extends over 15 amino acids. Germline trimming cut 4 bases from V and 2 bases from J; bases unmatched to any gene: 5. The germline CDR1 and CDR2 sequences are SGDLS and YYNGEE. The CDR3 loop reads CASSRLAANTGELFF. CDR3 sequence (DNA): TGTGCCAGCAGCCGACTAGCCGCTAACACCGGGGAGCTGTTTTTT.

The chain recombines TRBV5-4 with TRBJ2-1, with 12 nucleotides matching TRBD2. V dropped 1 base and J dropped 7; count of bases not matched to a gene: 6. The germline V gene encodes CDR1 SGHNT and CDR2 YYREEE (reference sequence). The CDR3 totals 16 residues. The CDR3 protein is CASSLRSSGRGNEQFF. In nucleotides, the CDR3 is TGTGCCAGCAGCTTGCGATCTAGCGGGAGGGGGAATGAGCAGTTCTTC.

Here the CDR3 DNA reads TGTGCCAGCAGCAAAAGGTCGCCGGGCGGGAGATCGAGCACGACCCAGTACTTC. It translates to CASSKRSPGGRSSTTQYF. This chain uses TRBV21-1 with TRBJ2-5; the table assigns TRBD2, which was not confirmed against the DNA. TRBV21-1 is a documented pseudogene. The CDR3 contains 18 residues.

This chain uses TRBV7-9 with TRBJ2-7; 11 bases are shared with TRBD2. This CDR3 has 16 amino acids. Germline values: CDR1 SEHNR, CDR2 FQNEAQ (reference sequence). With V trimmed by 0 bases and J by 3 bases, 4 bases remained unmatched. CDR3 protein: CASSLAGLAGFYEQYF. The CDR3 DNA reads as TGTGCCAGCAGCTTAGCCGGACTAGCGGGCTTCTACGAGCAGTACTTC.

The chain has TRBV9 and TRBJ1-4; no clear D. The CDR3 runs 15 residues. Germline V gene sequence: CDR1 SGDLS, CDR2 YYNGEE. V lost 4 bases and J lost 8, with 18 bases in between. CDR3 protein: CASSPDPRSSEKLFF. As DNA, the CDR3 is TGTGCCAGCAGCCCCGACCCGAGGAGCTCCGAAAAACTGTTTTTT.

This chain joins TRBV19 and TRBJ2-3; 14 nucleotides agree with TRBD2. V was clipped by 1 base and J by 4 bases; unmatched bases: 4. Germline-derived CDR1 and CDR2 are LNHDA and SQIVND (reference sequence). This CDR3 has 17 amino acids. As DNA, the CDR3 is TGTGCCAGTAGTATAGCGACTAGCGGGGGGGCCCCAGATACGCAGTATTTT. It is translated as CASSIATSGGAPDTQYF. The full variable domain, rest sourced from reference TRBV19 and TRBJ2-3, is DGGITQSPKYLFRKEGQNVTLSCEQNLNHDAMYWYRQDPGQGLRLIYYSQIVNDFQKGDIAEGYSVSREKKESFPLTVTSAQKNPTAFYLCASSIATSGGAPDTQYFGPGTRLTVL.

This clone has just one count. The chain has TRBV30 and TRBJ2-1, with unresolved D. V was pared by 0 bases and J by 8 bases, with 8 bases between. Germline V lookup: CDR1 GTSNPN, CDR2 SVGIG (reference sequence). The CDR3 spans 12 residues. The CDR3 sequence is CAWSVLGDEQFF. The DNA for the CDR3 is TGTGCCTGGAGTGTCCTAGGCGATGAGCAGTTCTTC.